This T cell receptor (beta chain) comes out of a study of cytomegalovirus exposure and HLA in healthy donors. V was pared by 4 bases and J by 5 bases, with 4 bases of the junction left unmatched. The CDR3 is 13 residues long. Germline-derived CDR1 and CDR2 are SNHLY and FYNNEI. The sample holds a few counts of this clone. The antigen is not known. The PCR had 60 Vbeta and 13 Jbeta primers. Assay used: immunoSEQ multiplex PCR; TCRdb lists only in-frame clones, some missing. The table has under 150,000 clones, about four fifths seen once; the top ten hold around 2.5%. Notes on the study in general: Common viral pathogens (according to a later analysis) appeared linked to several of the most significant clusters.

This receptor was obtained from a male donor in good health and CMV-seronegative. This chain uses TRBV2 with TRBJ2-5; TRBD1 matches at 7 bases. Sequenced sample: PBMCs. The CDR3 sequence: CASSVTGWETQYF. In DNA form, the CDR3 reads TGTGCCAGCAGTGTGACAGGGTGGGAGACCCAGTACTTC.